A single sample is the source of the 17 T cell receptor beta chains below, sequenced in a study of PD-1 blockade in mismatch repair-deficient tumors. Using immunoSEQ multiplex PCR, the repertoire was profiled, and TCRdb retains in-frame clones only, with some absent. This sample carries over 20,000 clones, more than 80% of them seen once, and the ten largest clones take about 19%. The specimen comprised peripheral blood, sampled 12 weeks after starting pembrolizumab. These receptors were taken from an adult with mismatch repair-deficient cancer.

The CDR3 protein is CASSSGGSTDTQYF. The CDR3 DNA reads as TGTGCCAGCAGCTCAGGGGGTAGCACAGATACGCAGTATTTT. The gene calls are TRBV7-3 and TRBJ2-3; 7 nucleotides match TRBD1. The V gene end was trimmed by 4 bases and the J gene end by 0 bases; junction bases not matched to a gene: 1. CDR3 size: 14 residues. The germline CDR1 and CDR2 sequences are SGHTA and FQGTGA.

The chain joins TRBV7-9 to TRBJ1-4, with a weak D call TRBD1 (6 bases). Between the trimmed V and J ends, which lost 4 bases and 2 bases, there was a span of 14 bases. CDR1 is SEHNR, CDR2 FQNEAQ, per germline (reference sequence). The CDR3 extends over 16 amino acids. CDR3 loop: CASSWGTQGTNEKLFF. For the CDR3, the DNA is TGTGCCAGCAGCTGGGGGACCCAGGGGACTAATGAAAAACTGTTTTTT.

The chain links TRBV5-1 to TRBJ2-3; the D is unclear. CDR3 size: 12 residues. The germline V and J ends were trimmed by 4 bases and 0 bases, with 3 bases remaining between them. Germline CDR1 and CDR2: SGHRS and YFSETQ. The CDR3 protein is CASSLSTDTQYF. For the CDR3, the DNA is TGCGCCAGCAGCCTTAGCACAGATACGCAGTATTTT.

V and J are TRBV11-3 and TRBJ2-7; 10 positions agree with TRBD2. Germline CDR1 is SGHNT and CDR2 is YENEEA. The CDR3 sequence is 15 residues long. Germline trimming cut 5 bases from V and 2 bases from J; bases unmatched to any gene: 6. The CDR3 nucleotides read TGTGCCAGCAGCGCCGGGACTAGCGTAACCTACGAGCAGTACTTC. It is translated as CASSAGTSVTYEQYF.

V and J are TRBV5-1 and TRBJ2-6; a weak D match, TRBD1 (6 bases). Germline V lookup: CDR1 SGHRS, CDR2 YFSETQ. The CDR3 is made up of 17 amino acids. The V gene lost 0 bases and the J gene lost 4 bases, with 14 bases spanning the gap. The CDR3 loop is CASSLEGEAYGANVLTF. For the CDR3, the DNA is TGCGCCAGCAGCTTGGAGGGGGAAGCGTACGGGGCCAACGTCCTGACTTTC.

The rearrangement uses TRBV4-1 and TRBJ1-2; D not certain. This CDR3 region has 15 residues. CDR1 is MGHRA, CDR2 YSYEKL, per germline. V lost 2 bases and J lost 3, with 13 bases in between. CDR3 DNA: TGCGCCAGCAGCCAACCACAGAAAAAGGACTATGGCTACACCTTC. This translates into CASSQPQKKDYGYTF.

This clone was recorded a few times. The chain links TRBV21-1 to TRBJ2-5; the table's D gene call, TRBD2, was not cross checked with the DNA. TRBV21-1 is noted as a pseudogene. The CDR3 loop spans 23 amino acids. CDR3 in amino acids: CASSKDEGTSGTSGYRPVGTQYF. CDR3 sequence (DNA): TGTGCCAGCAGCAAAGATGAAGGGACATCCGGGACTAGCGGCTATAGGCCCGTGGGGACCCAGTACTTC.

The chain carries TRBV6-6 and TRBJ2-1, with a weak D call TRBD2 (6 bases). The CDR3 is made up of 12 amino acids. Looked up from germline, CDR1 is MNHNY and CDR2 is SVGAGI (reference sequence). V lost 4 bases and J lost 10, with 11 bases in between. CDR3 loop: CASSWAGMEQFF. The CDR3 DNA reads TGTGCCAGCAGTTGGGCGGGGATGGAGCAGTTCTTC.

This clone was seen only once. The rearrangement uses TRBV30 and TRBJ2-5; the D is unclear. Deletions cut 2 bases from V and 1 base from J, with 8 bases between. The CDR3 contains 13 residues. From germline, CDR1 is GTSNPN and CDR2 SVGIG (reference sequence). The CDR3 sequence: CAWSSGLQETQYF. The CDR3 bases are TGTGCCTGGAGTTCCGGCCTCCAAGAGACCCAGTACTTC.

V gene TRBV21-1 combines with J gene TRBJ1-5; the D call TRBD1 from the table was never checked on the DNA. TRBV21-1 is given as a pseudogene. The CDR3 length is 14 residues. The CDR3 sequence: CANPEDRGDQPQHF. The CDR3 coding sequence is TGTGCCAATCCAGAGGACAGGGGGGATCAGCCCCAGCATTTT.

This clone was picked up one time. J is TRBJ1-2 and V is TRBV5-1, with D perhaps matching TRBD1 (6 bases). V lost 0 bases, J lost 1 base, and 10 bases lay in between. The CDR3 is 15 residues long. Germline assignment: CDR1 SGHRS and CDR2 YFSETQ. CDR3 residues: CASSLGGHLNYGYTF. CDR3 coding DNA: TGCGCCAGCAGCTTGGGGGGACACCTTAACTATGGCTACACCTTC.

The V gene is TRBV7-6, the J gene TRBJ2-3; 10 nucleotides agree with TRBD2. CDR3 length: 15 residues. In germline, CDR1 is SGHVS, CDR2 FNYEAQ. The junction had 3 bases not matched to a gene; V was cut back by 3 bases and J by 3 bases. CDR3 sequence: CASSFSGGGTDTQYF. The CDR3, as DNA: TGTGCCAGCAGCTTCAGCGGGGGGGGGACAGATACGCAGTATTTT.

The chain links TRBV30 to TRBJ1-2; D is ambiguous. CDR3 length equals 12 residues. The V end lost 5 bases, the J end lost 4 bases, and 11 bases lay between the germline ends. In germline, CDR1 is GTSNPN, CDR2 SVGIG (reference sequence). CDR3 nucleotides: TGTGCCTGGTTCACTCCAAGCTATGGCTACACCTTC. This gives the protein CAWFTPSYGYTF.

This clone turned up a few times. The rearrangement uses TRBV4-1 and TRBJ2-7; 8 bases map to TRBD1. J lost 3 bases, V lost 4 bases, and 2 bases had no gene match. The CDR3 is made up of 13 amino acids. Germline lookup yields CDR1 MGHRA and CDR2 YSYEKL. The CDR3 sequence: CASSRDRSYEQYF. The CDR3 nucleotides are TGCGCCAGCAGCCGGGACAGGAGCTACGAGCAGTACTTC.

This chain joins TRBV6-4 and TRBJ2-2, with no clear D. This CDR3 is 13 amino acids long. The germline V gene has CDR1 MRHNA and CDR2 SNTAGT. V lost 5 bases to trimming and J lost 5 bases, with 9 bases between them. CDR3 nucleotide sequence: TGTGCCAGCAGTTCAAGCAGTACCGGGGAGCTGTTTTTT. Protein: CASSSSSTGELFF.

The V and J genes are TRBV29-1 and TRBJ2-7; 7 bases are shared with TRBD1. The CDR3 spans 12 residues. Germline assignment: CDR1 SQVTM and CDR2 ANQGSEA. J was trimmed by 3 bases and V by 7 bases; bases with no gene match: 6. The CDR3 DNA reads as TGCAGCGCCGGACAGGTCGACTACGAGCAGTACTTC. It codes for CSAGQVDYEQYF.

This rearrangement joins TRBV7-8 to TRBJ2-3; D may be TRBD1 (5 bases). The V end lost 2 bases, the J end lost 6 bases, and 18 bases lay between the germline ends. CDR1 is SGHVS, CDR2 FQNEAQ, per germline. The CDR3 is made up of 16 amino acids. The CDR3 spells CASSLRQQPLHDTQYF. CDR3 in DNA: TGTGCCAGCAGCTTAAGACAGCAACCGCTTCATGATACGCAGTATTTT.